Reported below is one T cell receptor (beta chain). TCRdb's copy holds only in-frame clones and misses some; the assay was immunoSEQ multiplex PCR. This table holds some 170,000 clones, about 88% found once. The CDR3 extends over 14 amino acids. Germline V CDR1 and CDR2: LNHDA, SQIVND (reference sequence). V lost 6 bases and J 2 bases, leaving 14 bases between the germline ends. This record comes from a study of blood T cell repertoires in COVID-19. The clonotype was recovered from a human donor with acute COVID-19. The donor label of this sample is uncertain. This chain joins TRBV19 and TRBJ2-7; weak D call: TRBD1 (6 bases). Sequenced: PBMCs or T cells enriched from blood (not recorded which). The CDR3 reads CASSPRTEPYEQYF. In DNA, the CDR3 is TGTGCCAGTAGCCCCCGGACAGAGCCCTACGAGCAGTACTTC.